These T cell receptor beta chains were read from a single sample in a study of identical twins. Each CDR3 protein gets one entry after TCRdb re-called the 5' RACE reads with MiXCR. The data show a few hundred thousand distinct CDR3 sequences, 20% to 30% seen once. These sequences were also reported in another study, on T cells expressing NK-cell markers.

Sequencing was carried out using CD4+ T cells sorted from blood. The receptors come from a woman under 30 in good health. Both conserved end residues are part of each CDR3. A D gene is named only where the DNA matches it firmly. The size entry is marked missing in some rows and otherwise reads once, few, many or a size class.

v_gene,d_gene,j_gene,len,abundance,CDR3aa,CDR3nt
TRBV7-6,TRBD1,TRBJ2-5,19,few,CASSSPGQQRGQFEETQYF,TGTGCCAGCAGCTCCCCGGGACAGCAAAGGGGTCAGTTCGAAGAGACCCAGTACTTC
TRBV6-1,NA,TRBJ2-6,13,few,CASKRTGANVLTF,TGTGCCAGCAAACGGACTGGGGCCAACGTCCTGACTTTC
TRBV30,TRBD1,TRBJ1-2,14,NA,CAWRSVRGYYGYTF,TGTGCCTGGAGATCTGTCAGGGGGTACTATGGCTACACCTTC
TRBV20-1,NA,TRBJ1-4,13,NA,CSARARVVEKLFF,TGCAGTGCTAGAGCCAGGGTGGTTGAAAAACTGTTTTTT
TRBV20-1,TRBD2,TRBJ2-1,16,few,CSARDLIAGSYNEQFF,TGCAGTGCTAGAGATCTGATAGCGGGCTCCTACAATGAGCAGTTCTTC
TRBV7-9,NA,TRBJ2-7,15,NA,CASSPLGGPSYEQYF,TGTGCCAGCAGCCCCCTCGGCGGGCCCTCCTACGAGCAGTACTTC
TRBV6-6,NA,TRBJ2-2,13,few,CASSYVNTGELFF,TGTGCCAGCAGTTACGTGAACACCGGGGAGCTGTTTTTT
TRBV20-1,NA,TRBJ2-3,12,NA,CSARDTRNTQYF,TGCAGTGCTAGGGATACTAGGAATACGCAGTATTTT
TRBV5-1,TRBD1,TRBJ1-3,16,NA,CASSYQGESSGNTIYF,TGCGCCAGCAGCTACCAGGGGGAAAGCTCTGGAAACACCATATATTTT
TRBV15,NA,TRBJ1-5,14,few,CATSSERSNQPQHF,TGTGCCACCAGCTCGGAAAGGTCCAATCAGCCCCAGCATTTT
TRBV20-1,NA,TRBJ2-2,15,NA,CSASPGHLNTGELFF,TGCAGTGCTAGCCCAGGCCACTTGAACACCGGGGAGCTGTTTTTT
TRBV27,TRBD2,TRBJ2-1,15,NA,CASSSGLDLYNEQFF,TGTGCCAGCAGTTCAGGACTAGATCTCTACAATGAGCAGTTCTTC
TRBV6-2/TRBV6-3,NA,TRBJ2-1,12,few,CASRTRVGEQFF,TGTGCCAGCCGTACGAGGGTGGGTGAGCAGTTCTTC
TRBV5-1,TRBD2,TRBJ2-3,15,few,CASVFGTSGGDTQYF,TGCGCCAGTGTTTTTGGGACTAGCGGGGGAGATACGCAGTATTTT
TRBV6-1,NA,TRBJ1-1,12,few,CASREPGTEAFF,TGTGCCAGCAGGGAACCAGGCACTGAAGCTTTCTTT
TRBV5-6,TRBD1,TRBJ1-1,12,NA,CASSSTGVGAFF,TGTGCCAGCAGCTCGACAGGGGTTGGGGCTTTCTTT
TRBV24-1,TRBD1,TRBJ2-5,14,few,CATSEGGQGETQYF,TGTGCCACCAGTGAAGGGGGCCAAGGGGAGACCCAGTACTTC
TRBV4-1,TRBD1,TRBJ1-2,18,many,CASSQDIVRTGVRYGYTF,TGCGCCAGCAGCCAAGATATCGTCCGGACAGGGGTTCGCTATGGCTACACCTTC
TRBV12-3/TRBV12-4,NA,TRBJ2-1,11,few,CASSWGTQQFF,TGTGCCAGCAGTTGGGGGACCCAGCAGTTCTTC
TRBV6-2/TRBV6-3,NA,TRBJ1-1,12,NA,CASSYPAYEAFF,TGTGCCAGCAGTTACCCAGCCTACGAAGCTTTCTTT
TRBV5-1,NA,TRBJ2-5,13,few,CASSLGNGETQYF,TGCGCCAGCAGCTTGGGAAACGGAGAGACCCAGTACTTC
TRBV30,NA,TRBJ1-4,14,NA,CAWSEGQSDEKLFF,TGTGCCTGGAGCGAAGGACAGAGCGATGAAAAACTGTTTTTT
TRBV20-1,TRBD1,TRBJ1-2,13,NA,CSAARDRGGGYTF,TGCAGTGCTGCCCGAGACAGGGGGGGTGGCTACACCTTC
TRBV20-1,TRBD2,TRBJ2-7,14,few,CSAAPGLTTYEQYF,TGCAGTGCGGCCCCGGGACTAACGACCTACGAGCAGTACTTC